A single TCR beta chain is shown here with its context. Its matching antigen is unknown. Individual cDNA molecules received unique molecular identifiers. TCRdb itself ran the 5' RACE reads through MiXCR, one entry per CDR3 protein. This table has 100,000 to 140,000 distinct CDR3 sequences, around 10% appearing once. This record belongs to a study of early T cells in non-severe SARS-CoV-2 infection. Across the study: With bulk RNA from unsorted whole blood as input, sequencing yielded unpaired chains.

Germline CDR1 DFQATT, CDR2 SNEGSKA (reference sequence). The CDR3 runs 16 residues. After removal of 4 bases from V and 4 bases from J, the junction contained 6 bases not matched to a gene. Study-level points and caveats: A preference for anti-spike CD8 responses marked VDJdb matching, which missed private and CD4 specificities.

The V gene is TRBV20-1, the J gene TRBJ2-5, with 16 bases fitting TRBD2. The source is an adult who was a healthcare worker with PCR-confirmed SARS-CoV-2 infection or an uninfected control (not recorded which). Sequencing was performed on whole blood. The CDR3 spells CSATGTSGRARETQYF. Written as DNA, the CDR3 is TGCAGTGCTACTGGGACTAGCGGGAGGGCCCGAGAGACCCAGTACTTC.